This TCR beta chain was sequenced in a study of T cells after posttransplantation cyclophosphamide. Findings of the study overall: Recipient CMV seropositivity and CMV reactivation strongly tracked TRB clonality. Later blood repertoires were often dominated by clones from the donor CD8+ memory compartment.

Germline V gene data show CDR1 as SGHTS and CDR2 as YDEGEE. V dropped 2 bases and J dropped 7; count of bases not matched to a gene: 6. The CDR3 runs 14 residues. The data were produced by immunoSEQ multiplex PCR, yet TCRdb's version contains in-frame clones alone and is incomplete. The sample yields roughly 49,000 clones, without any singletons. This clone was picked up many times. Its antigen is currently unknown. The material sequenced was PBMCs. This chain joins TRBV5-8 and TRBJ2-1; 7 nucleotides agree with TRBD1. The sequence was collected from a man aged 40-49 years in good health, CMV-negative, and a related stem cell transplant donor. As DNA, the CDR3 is TGTGCCAGCAGCTTACGACAGGGTGTGAATGAGCAGTTCTTC. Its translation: CASSLRQGVNEQFF. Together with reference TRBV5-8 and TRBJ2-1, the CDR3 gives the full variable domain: EAGVTQSPTHLIKTRGQQATLRCSPISGHTSVYWYQQALGLGLQFLLWYDEGEERNRGNFPPRFSGRQFPNYSSELNVNALELEDSALYLCASSLRQGVNEQFFGPGTRLTVL.